This T cell receptor (beta chain) came from a study of blood T cells in healthy people across ages. The second PCR ran roughly 7 to 12 cycles with a sample-barcoded 5' primer and J-beta primers. Each CDR3 protein is one row after TCRdb ran MiXCR on the 5' RACE reads. The repertoire includes 730,000 or so distinct CDR3 sequences, about 42% of them detected once, and under 25% sits in the top ten. Trimming removed 5 bases from V and 3 bases from J, with 14 bases in between. CDR3 length: 14 residues. This clonotype was recorded once. What was sequenced was blood. The sequence was collected from a woman aged 55-69 years in good health. The gene calls are TRBV12-3 or TRBV12-4 and TRBJ2-7; TRBD2 might be the D (6 bases). Written as DNA, the CDR3 is TGTGCCAGCAGTCGGGACTCCCGATTCTACGAGCAGTACTTC. Amino acids: CASSRDSRFYEQYF.